Listed here are 22 T cell receptor beta chains from one sample, sequenced in a study of T cells in Graves' hyperthyroidism and ophthalmopathy. Authors of the study amplified TCR beta CDR3 regions from RNA transcripts. Initially, a first-round RT-PCR of the TCR CDR3 employed the HTBI primer set. One entry per CDR3 protein results from TCRdb running MiXCR on the multiplex PCR reads. This sample has 600,000 to 900,000 distinct CDR3 sequences, with approximately 16% found just once. Sequenced material: blood. The receptors come from a man aged 18 to 30 with Graves' hyperthyroidism.

The sample holds a few counts of this clonotype. V and J are TRBV3-1 and TRBJ2-5, with D hard to call. The V gene's germline CDR1 is LGHDT and CDR2 YNNKEL (reference sequence). This CDR3 has 12 amino acids. V was cut by 0 bases and J by 9 bases, with 8 bases left in between. The CDR3 DNA is TGTGCCAGCAGCCAAGATCGAGAATCCCAGTACTTC. Residues: CASSQDRESQYF.

This clonotype was counted a few times. This sequence joins TRBV20-1 and TRBJ2-3; D may match TRBD1 or TRBD2 (5 bases each). The CDR3 runs to 17 residues. V was pared by 0 bases and J by 2 bases, with 18 bases between. CDR1 is DFQATT, CDR2 SNEGSKA, per germline (reference sequence). In DNA form, the CDR3 reads TGCAGTGCTAGAGATCCATCGGGACGAGCAATCACAGATACGCAGTATTTT. Translated, it gives CSARDPSGRAITDTQYF.

This clonotype appeared a few times. The chain uses TRBV25-1 and TRBJ2-7; 7 nucleotides line up with TRBD1. Germline-derived CDR1 and CDR2 are MGHDK and SYGVNS. CDR3 length equals 15 residues. V lost 1 base and J lost 2; bases outside the gene matches: 5. CDR3 protein: CASSESDRKTYEQYF. The CDR3 DNA follows: TGTGCCAGCAGTGAATCGGACAGGAAAACCTACGAGCAGTACTTC.

This chain links TRBV20-1 with TRBJ1-1; 8 nucleotides align to TRBD1. Looked up from germline, CDR1 is DFQATT and CDR2 is SNEGSKA (reference sequence). The ends lost 3 bases at V and 3 bases at J; junction bases unmatched: 3. This CDR3 region has 13 residues. The CDR3 sequence is CSASKDRDTEAFF. The CDR3 region has the DNA TGCAGTGCTAGTAAGGACAGGGACACTGAAGCTTTCTTT.

The V call is TRBV2, the J call TRBJ2-5, with TRBD2 identical over 11 bases. CDR1 and CDR2 (germline): SNHLY, FYNNEI. This CDR3 has 16 residues. V lost 6 bases to trimming and J lost 1 base; unmatched junction nucleotides: 7. CDR3 sequence: CASRAGTSGLQETQYF. In nucleotides, the CDR3 is TGTGCCAGCAGAGCCGGGACTAGCGGCCTCCAAGAGACCCAGTACTTC.

This clonotype was seen a handful of times. This chain joins TRBV5-1 and TRBJ2-6; D unresolved. Germline assignment: CDR1 SGHRS and CDR2 YFSETQ. The V end lost 7 bases, the J end lost 4 bases, and 18 bases lay between the germline ends. This CDR3 region has 16 residues. CDR3 protein: CASSSTPTRGANVLTF. CDR3 in DNA: TGCGCCAGCTCATCCACCCCCACTCGGGGGGCCAACGTCCTGACTTTC.

The V gene is TRBV3-1, the J gene TRBJ1-1; D gene ambiguous. This CDR3 has 13 amino acids. Germline V gene data show CDR1 as LGHDT and CDR2 as YNNKEL (reference sequence). Between the trimmed V and J ends, which lost 7 bases and 3 bases, there was a span of 12 bases. CDR3 bases: TGTGCCAGCACGGGCCGGGAGTACACTGAAGCTTTCTTT. Protein sequence: CASTGREYTEAFF. The full variable domain, its missing parts supplied by reference TRBV3-1 and TRBJ1-1, is DTAVSQTPKYLVTQMGNDKSIKCEQNLGHDTMYWYKQDSKKFLKIMFSYNNKELIINETVPNRFSPKSPDKAHLNLHINSLELGDSAVYFCASTGREYTEAFFGQGTRLTVV.

Only a few counts were recorded for this clonotype. The chain is built from TRBV5-1 and TRBJ1-4, with a possible D match to TRBD1 (6 bases). Per the germline V gene, CDR1 is SGHRS and CDR2 is YFSETQ. The CDR3 extends over 13 amino acids. V lost 8 bases to trimming and J lost 5 bases, with 13 bases between them. In DNA form, the CDR3 reads TGCGCCAGTCGACAGGAAACCAATGAAAAACTGTTTTTT. It yields the protein CASRQETNEKLFF.

Worth noting for this clonotype: A read error may explain this, as a much larger clone is one base away. The chain carries TRBV28 and TRBJ2-7; 8 bases are a match to TRBD2. Germline V gives CDR1 MDHEN, CDR2 SYDVKM. The CDR3 runs 14 residues. The ends lost 1 base at V and 2 bases at J; junction bases unmatched: 1. CDR3 region: CASSLFSGTYEQYF. The CDR3 nucleotides read TGTGCCAGCAGTTTATTTAGCGGGACCTACGAGCAGTACTTC. The entire variable domain, with the rest obtained from reference TRBV28 and TRBJ2-7, is as follows: DVKVTQSSRYLVKRTGEKVFLECVQDMDHENMFWYRQDPGLGLRLIYFSYDVKMKEKGDIPEGYSVSREKKERFSLILESASTNQTSMYLCASSLFSGTYEQYFGPGTRLTVT.

To note about this clonotype: This could be a read error, since a much larger clone is one nucleotide away. The CDR3 does not close with the conserved phenylalanine or tryptophan, likely indicating a read error. V is TRBV28 and J is TRBJ1-2; TRBD1 aligns across 11 bases. Germline V gene sequence: CDR1 MDHEN, CDR2 SYDVKM. This CDR3 region has 14 residues. V trimming: 9 bases; J trimming: 8 bases; junction bases outside the gene matches: 11. DNA for the CDR3: TGTGCCAGTTCCCCGGGACAGGGGGAGAGCGGCTACACCATC. Protein: CASSPGQGESGYTI.

This clonotype occurred a few times. This rearrangement joins TRBV6-1 to TRBJ2-5; 13 bases are shared with TRBD2. The CDR3 contains 17 residues. CDR1 MNHNS and CDR2 SASEGT come from the germline V gene. The junction had 16 bases not matched to a gene; V was cut back by 6 bases and J by 9 bases. The CDR3 sequence: CASSYLPGTSGNPSQYF. The CDR3, as DNA: TGTGCCAGCAGCTACCTCCCAGGGACTAGCGGGAACCCCTCCCAGTACTTC.

This clonotype has a handful of counts. This rearrangement joins TRBV6-1 to TRBJ2-2, with D maybe TRBD2 (6 bases). V was pared by 7 bases and J by 6 bases, with 12 bases between. Germline V CDR1 and CDR2: MNHNS, SASEGT. CDR3 length: 13 residues. The CDR3 sequence is CASTRGEAGELFF. The CDR3 nucleotides read TGTGCCAGCACCCGAGGGGAGGCCGGGGAGCTGTTTTTT.

The chain couples TRBV7-8 to TRBJ2-7; D gene uncertain. V was cut by 10 bases and J by 6 bases, with 22 bases left in between. The CDR3 runs to 14 residues. Germline lookup yields CDR1 SGHVS and CDR2 FQNEAQ. CDR3: CATRRVEKAFEQYF. In DNA form, the CDR3 reads TGTGCCACCCGGCGAGTGGAAAAGGCGTTCGAGCAGTACTTC.

This clonotype showed up many times. This chain connects TRBV2 to TRBJ2-3, with 13 bases fitting TRBD2. V was pared by 6 bases and J by 5 bases, with 5 bases of the junction left unmatched. CDR1 SNHLY and CDR2 FYNNEI come from the germline V gene. There are 15 residues in the CDR3. The CDR3: CASRWTSGRLDTQYF. In DNA form, the CDR3 reads TGTGCCAGCAGATGGACTAGCGGGAGACTAGATACGCAGTATTTT. The full variable domain, completed using reference TRBV2 and TRBJ2-3, is EPEVTQTPSHQVTQMGQEVILRCVPISNHLYFYWYRQILGQKVEFLVSFYNNEISEKSEIFDDQFSVERPDGSNFTLKIRSTKLEDSAMYFCASRWTSGRLDTQYFGPGTRLTVL.

This clonotype was observed at least ten times. The rearrangement joins TRBV28 to TRBJ1-1; no clear D. Looked up from germline, CDR1 is MDHEN and CDR2 is SYDVKM. V was pared by 6 bases and J by 2 bases, with 10 bases between. The CDR3 extends over 13 amino acids. Here the CDR3 reads CASSTQINTEAFF. The CDR3 region has the DNA TGTGCCAGCAGCACTCAGATCAACACTGAAGCTTTCTTT.

This clonotype was detected a few times. The chain joins TRBV2 to TRBJ1-1; 7 positions match TRBD1. The CDR3 is 13 amino acids. Germline CDR1 SNHLY, CDR2 FYNNEI. After removal of 8 bases from V and 3 bases from J, the junction contained 6 bases not matched to a gene. The CDR3: CASLLTGDTEAFF. The CDR3 coding sequence is TGTGCCAGCCTCCTAACAGGGGACACTGAAGCTTTCTTT.

This clonotype appeared many times. The genes are TRBV2 and TRBJ2-5; 8 bases match TRBD2. V lost 8 bases and J lost 4; bases outside the gene matches: 9. The CDR3 runs to 14 residues. Per germline, CDR1 SNHLY and CDR2 FYNNEI. The chain's CDR3 is CASGREASGETQYF. The CDR3 bases are TGTGCCAGCGGGCGGGAGGCCTCCGGAGAGACCCAGTACTTC.

This clonotype was recorded a few times. V usage is TRBV18 and J usage is TRBJ2-7; possibly TRBD1 or TRBD2 for D (5 bases each). The CDR3 extends over 15 amino acids. The germline V and J ends were trimmed by 4 bases and 2 bases, with 15 bases remaining between them. Germline assignment: CDR1 KGHSH and CDR2 LQKENI. The CDR3 DNA follows: TGTGCCAGCTCACAAACTCCGGGACCTACCTACGAGCAGTACTTC. It translates to CASSQTPGPTYEQYF.

This clonotype was counted a few times. V gene TRBV6-1 combines with J gene TRBJ2-1, with 9 bases aligning to TRBD1. The CDR3 is 16 residues long. J lost 10 bases, V lost 6 bases, and 16 bases had no gene match. Germline values: CDR1 MNHNS, CDR2 SASEGT. CDR3 region: CASRSPGQGNLWEQFF. The CDR3, as DNA: TGTGCCAGCAGGTCGCCGGGACAGGGAAATTTATGGGAGCAGTTCTTC.

This clonotype was seen more than once but under ten times. This rearrangement joins TRBV14 to TRBJ2-5, with 9 bases matching TRBD1. Germline trimming cut 4 bases from V and 11 bases from J; bases unmatched to any gene: 11. This CDR3 has 14 amino acids. The germline gives CDR1 SGHDN, CDR2 FVKESK. This CDR3 is CASSRDGTGNFQYF. DNA for the CDR3: TGTGCCAGCAGCCGCGACGGGACAGGGAATTTTCAGTACTTC.

The V and J genes are TRBV20-1 and TRBJ1-1; possibly TRBD1 for D (5 bases). Per germline, CDR1 DFQATT and CDR2 SNEGSKA (reference sequence). The CDR3 is 12 residues long. V lost 8 bases and J lost 3, with 13 bases in between. CDR3 sequence: CSPREEHTEAFF. In DNA form, the CDR3 reads TGCAGTCCCAGGGAAGAACACACTGAAGCTTTCTTT.

This clonotype was counted at least ten times. This chain connects TRBV7-8 to TRBJ1-1, with a possible D match to TRBD1 (6 bases). The CDR3 covers 12 residues. Trimming removed 2 bases at V and 10 bases at J, with 11 bases between. CDR1 and CDR2 (germline): SGHVS, FQNEAQ. The chain's CDR3 is CASSLSGAPAFF. As DNA, the CDR3 is TGTGCCAGCAGCTTATCAGGGGCTCCAGCTTTCTTT.